The 15 T cell receptor beta chains below come from one sample, sequenced in a study of T cell repertoires in cytomegalovirus infection. TCRdb re-called the reads through MiXCR, storing one row per CDR3 protein. The data hold around 120,000 distinct CDR3 sequences, with almost 9% observed a single time. Sequencing used PBMCs. Receptor source: a human donor in good health (CMV status not recorded). Some clones in this sample may be carry-over from other donors' samples.

This clonotype was found many times. CDR3 protein: CASSLRMKQTEAFF. Written as DNA, the CDR3 is TGTGCCAGCAGTTTAAGAATGAAGCAAACTGAAGCTTTCTTT. J is TRBJ1-1 and V is TRBV28, with no clear D. Germline V lookup: CDR1 MDHEN, CDR2 SYDVKM. This CDR3 comprises 14 residues. The V end was cut by 2 bases, the J end by 5 bases, with 12 bases between.

This clonotype was counted ten times or more. The CDR3 reads CASSSPGQGSGNTIYF. The CDR3 bases are TGTGCCAGCAGTTCCCCGGGGCAGGGATCTGGAAACACCATATATTTT. This chain connects TRBV28 to TRBJ1-3; D might be TRBD1 (5 bases). Trimming pared 4 bases from V and 1 base from J, leaving 14 bases between. Per germline, CDR1 MDHEN and CDR2 SYDVKM. The CDR3 loop spans 16 amino acids.

This clonotype was seen many times. This rearrangement joins TRBV6-5 to TRBJ1-3, with D perhaps TRBD1 (5 bases). Trimming cost V 6 bases and J 4 bases, with 16 bases left between them. This CDR3 spans 15 amino acids. Germline V CDR1 and CDR2: MNHEY, SVGAGI. This CDR3 is CASSVAREVGNTIYF. The CDR3 region has the DNA TGTGCCAGCAGCGTCGCCAGGGAAGTGGGAAACACCATATATTTT.

Many counts were recorded for this clonotype. The chain carries TRBV7-2 and TRBJ2-5; weak D call: TRBD2 (5 bases). V lost 5 bases to trimming and J lost 8 bases, with 12 bases between them. Germline lookup yields CDR1 SGHTA and CDR2 FQGNSA. The CDR3 has 12 residues. Here the CDR3 DNA reads TGTGCCAGCAGCAGTCGGTCGGGAACCCAGTACTTC. Its protein product is CASSSRSGTQYF.

This clonotype was seen repeatedly, ten times or more. The chain recombines TRBV7-2 with TRBJ1-2; 10 bases map to TRBD1. The junction had 10 bases not matched to a gene; V was cut back by 5 bases and J by 4 bases. CDR3 length: 16 residues. Germline CDR1 SGHTA, CDR2 FQGNSA. In nucleotides, the CDR3 is TGTGCCAGCAGCGTCCCCGGGACAGGGGCCCCCTATGGCTACACCTTC. It is translated as CASSVPGTGAPYGYTF.

V is TRBV5-1 and J is TRBJ1-3; 8 nucleotides match TRBD1. Germline-derived CDR1 and CDR2 are SGHRS and YFSETQ. Trimming cost V 0 bases and J 8 bases; bases outside gene matches: 7. The CDR3 spans 15 residues. As DNA, the CDR3 is TGCGCCAGCAGCTTGGATGGACAGGGTCTGGACACCATATATTTT. It specifies CASSLDGQGLDTIYF.

There are a few counts of this clonotype. V gene TRBV19 combines with J gene TRBJ2-1; TRBD2 aligns across 8 bases. The CDR3 extends over 15 amino acids. J lost 10 bases, V lost 4 bases, and 12 bases had no gene match. The germline gives CDR1 LNHDA, CDR2 SQIVND (reference sequence). The CDR3 loop is CASSNQRGPGEEQFF. The DNA of the CDR3 is TGTGCCAGTAGTAACCAGCGGGGGCCAGGGGAGGAGCAGTTCTTC.

The chain uses TRBV29-1 and TRBJ1-2; 7 bases line up with TRBD1. V dropped 7 bases and J dropped 4; count of bases not matched to a gene: 9. This CDR3 spans 13 amino acids. Germline-derived CDR1 and CDR2 are SQVTM and ANQGSEA. This CDR3 is CSAEYRGGYGYTF. DNA for the CDR3: TGCAGCGCCGAATACAGGGGTGGCTATGGCTACACCTTC.

This clonotype was found many times. V gene TRBV28 combines with J gene TRBJ1-4, with TRBD1 matching 10 bases. The ends lost 7 bases at V and 8 bases at J; junction bases unmatched: 7. The germline CDR1 and CDR2 sequences are MDHEN and SYDVKM. The CDR3 runs to 14 residues. CDR3 in amino acids: CASKRGQGGEKLFF. DNA of the CDR3: TGTGCCAGCAAGAGAGGACAGGGGGGAGAAAAACTGTTTTTT.

In its sample, this clonotype was seen many times. The chain is built from TRBV6-5 and TRBJ1-1; no clear D. This CDR3 is 15 amino acids long. Germline CDR1 is MNHEY and CDR2 is SVGAGI. With 5 bases removed from V and 3 bases from J, the gap between germline ends came to 16 bases. The CDR3 region has the DNA TGTGCCAGCAGTCCTCACTTGAACGGGGACACTGAAGCTTTCTTT. Its protein is CASSPHLNGDTEAFF.

This clonotype was counted at least ten times. The rearrangement links TRBV20-1 to TRBJ2-6, with unresolved D. V was clipped by 5 bases and J by 3 bases, with 5 bases between them. The CDR3 runs to 12 residues. Germline CDR1 is DFQATT and CDR2 is SNEGSKA (reference sequence). In nucleotides, the CDR3 is TGCAGTGCTGCCTATGGGGCCAACGTCCTGACTTTC. Translating gives CSAAYGANVLTF.

This clonotype was counted many times. This chain joins TRBV11-3 and TRBJ2-7; unclear D gene. Germline lookup yields CDR1 SGHNT and CDR2 YENEEA. V lost 4 bases, J lost 6 bases, and 16 bases lay in between. This CDR3 contains 14 residues. The DNA for the CDR3 is TGTGCCAGCAGCTCCTCTCCCGCCTCCGGCGAGCAGTACTTC. It encodes CASSSSPASGEQYF.

This clonotype was seen at least ten times. This chain connects TRBV23-1 to TRBJ1-2, with 7 bases identical to TRBD1. TRBV23-1 is an ORF; its function is uncertain. The length of the CDR3 is 15 residues. The V gene end was trimmed by 4 bases and the J gene end by 6 bases; junction bases not matched to a gene: 11. The CDR3 sequence: CASSLTAMTGHGYTF. The CDR3 DNA follows: TGCGCCAGCAGTCTCACAGCTATGACAGGGCATGGCTACACCTTC.

V is TRBV4-1 and J is TRBJ2-5, with 10 bases that match TRBD2. The CDR3 totals 16 residues. Germline V CDR1 and CDR2: MGHRA, YSYEKL. V trimming: 4 bases; J trimming: 4 bases; junction bases outside the gene matches: 9. The chain's CDR3 is CASSPGPSGGGETQYF. For the CDR3, the DNA is TGCGCCAGCAGCCCCGGGCCTAGCGGGGGAGGAGAGACCCAGTACTTC.

In DNA form, the CDR3 reads TGTGCCAGCAGTGATCTGAGTCCGAATTCACCCCTCCACTTT. Protein: CASSDLSPNSPLHF. This chain joins TRBV2 and TRBJ1-6; D remains ambiguous. This CDR3 contains 14 residues. CDR1 and CDR2 from the germline V gene are SNHLY and FYNNEI. V lost 3 bases to trimming and J lost 7 bases, with 10 bases between them.